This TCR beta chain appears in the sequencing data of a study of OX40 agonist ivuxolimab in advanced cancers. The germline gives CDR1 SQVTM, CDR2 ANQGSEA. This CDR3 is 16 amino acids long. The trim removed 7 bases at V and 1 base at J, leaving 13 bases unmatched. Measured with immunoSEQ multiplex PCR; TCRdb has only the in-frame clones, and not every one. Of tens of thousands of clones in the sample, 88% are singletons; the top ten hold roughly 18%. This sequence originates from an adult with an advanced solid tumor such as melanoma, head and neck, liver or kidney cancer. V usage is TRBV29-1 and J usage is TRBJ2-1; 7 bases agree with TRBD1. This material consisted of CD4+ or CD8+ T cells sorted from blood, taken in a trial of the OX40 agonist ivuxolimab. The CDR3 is CSAESGTVQSYNEQFF. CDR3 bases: TGCAGCGCCGAATCCGGGACAGTTCAGTCCTACAATGAGCAGTTCTTC.